Below, 7 T cell receptor beta chains from the same sample are listed, as sequenced in a study of cytomegalovirus exposure and HLA in healthy donors. Primers included in the PCR were 60 Vbeta and 13 Jbeta primers. Data came from immunoSEQ multiplex PCR; TCRdb stores just in-frame clones and leaves some out. The sample holds tens of thousands of clones. The sample taken for sequencing was PBMCs. The receptor source for this set is a woman aged 60-70 years in good health and CMV-seronegative.

This chain uses TRBV4-1 with TRBJ1-6; D uncertain. With 4 bases removed from V and 9 bases from J, the gap between germline ends came to 19 bases. Per germline, CDR1 MGHRA and CDR2 YSYEKL. CDR3 length equals 16 residues. The CDR3 is CASSREPGWSSSPLHF. DNA of the CDR3: TGCGCCAGCAGCCGGGAACCGGGATGGTCCAGTTCACCCCTCCACTTT.

This chain uses TRBV10-3 with TRBJ2-6, with D possibly being TRBD2 (5 bases). The germline V and J ends were trimmed by 6 bases and 3 bases, with 12 bases remaining between them. CDR1 ENHRY and CDR2 SYGVKD come from the germline V gene. CDR3 length: 15 residues. The CDR3 nucleotides read TGTGCCATCAGAGCGGCCCCCGATGGGGCCAACGTCCTGACTTTC. It codes for CAIRAAPDGANVLTF.

V is TRBV10-3 and J is TRBJ1-4; D gene unclear. There are 16 residues in the CDR3. Looked up from germline, CDR1 is ENHRY and CDR2 is SYGVKD. V was trimmed by 10 bases and J by 8 bases, leaving 26 bases between them. CDR3 region: CATQPLGGISEEKLFF. For the CDR3, the DNA is TGTGCCACTCAACCCCTGGGAGGAATTTCTGAAGAAAAACTGTTTTTT.

The V and J genes are TRBV7-2 and TRBJ2-2; D possibly corresponds to TRBD2 (6 bases). Germline assignment: CDR1 SGHTA and CDR2 FQGNSA. The CDR3 extends over 14 amino acids. V lost 7 bases and J lost 8, with 17 bases in between. The chain's CDR3 is CASKTRLTSGELFF. The CDR3 nucleotides read TGTGCCAGCAAGACTAGACTTACTTCTGGGGAGCTGTTTTTT.

V gene TRBV5-1 combines with J gene TRBJ1-1; the match to TRBD1 covers 7 bases. Germline loops: CDR1 SGHRS, CDR2 YFSETQ. This CDR3 has 13 amino acids. J was trimmed by 3 bases and V by 2 bases; bases with no gene match: 1. CDR3 in amino acids: CASSFQGDTEAFF. The CDR3 DNA sequence: TGCGCCAGCAGCTTCCAGGGGGACACTGAAGCTTTCTTT.

Turning to this clone: One end of the junction is discordant with germline, which a read error may explain. The sample contains more than one DNA sequence encoding this CDR3. The V and J genes are TRBV7-2 and TRBJ1-2, with a possible D match to TRBD1 (6 bases). Germline assignment: CDR1 SGHTA and CDR2 FQGNSA. This CDR3 is built from 15 residues. DNA of the CDR3: TGTGCCAGCAGCTTAGGGGTAGGGGGAACCTATGGCTACACCTTT. Translation gives CASSLGVGGTYGYTF.

The V call is TRBV30, the J call TRBJ2-2, with 11 bases aligning to TRBD1. V was pared by 3 bases and J by 5 bases, with 17 bases of the junction left unmatched. The CDR3 is made up of 19 amino acids. Germline CDR1 and CDR2: GTSNPN and SVGIG (reference sequence). The CDR3, as DNA: TGTGCCTGGAGCACACTTCTACCCCGGACAGGGGGCGTTACCGGGGAGCTGTTTTTT. Protein sequence: CAWSTLLPRTGGVTGELFF.